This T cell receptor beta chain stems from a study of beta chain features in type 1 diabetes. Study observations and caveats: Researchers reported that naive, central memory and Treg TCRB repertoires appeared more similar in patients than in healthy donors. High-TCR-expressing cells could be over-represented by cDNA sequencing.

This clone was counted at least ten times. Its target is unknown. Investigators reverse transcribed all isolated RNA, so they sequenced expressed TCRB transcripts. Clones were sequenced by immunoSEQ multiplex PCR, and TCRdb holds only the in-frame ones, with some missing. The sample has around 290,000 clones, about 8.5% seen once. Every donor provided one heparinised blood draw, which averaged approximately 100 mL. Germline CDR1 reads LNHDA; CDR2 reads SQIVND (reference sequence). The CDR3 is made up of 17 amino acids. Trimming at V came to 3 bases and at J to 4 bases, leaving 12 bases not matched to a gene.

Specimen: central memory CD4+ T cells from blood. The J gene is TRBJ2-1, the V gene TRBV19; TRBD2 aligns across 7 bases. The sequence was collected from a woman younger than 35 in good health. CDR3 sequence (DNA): TGTGCCAGTAGTATGGGTAGGTGGGCTAGCGGATACAATGAGCAGTTCTTC. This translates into CASSMGRWASGYNEQFF.